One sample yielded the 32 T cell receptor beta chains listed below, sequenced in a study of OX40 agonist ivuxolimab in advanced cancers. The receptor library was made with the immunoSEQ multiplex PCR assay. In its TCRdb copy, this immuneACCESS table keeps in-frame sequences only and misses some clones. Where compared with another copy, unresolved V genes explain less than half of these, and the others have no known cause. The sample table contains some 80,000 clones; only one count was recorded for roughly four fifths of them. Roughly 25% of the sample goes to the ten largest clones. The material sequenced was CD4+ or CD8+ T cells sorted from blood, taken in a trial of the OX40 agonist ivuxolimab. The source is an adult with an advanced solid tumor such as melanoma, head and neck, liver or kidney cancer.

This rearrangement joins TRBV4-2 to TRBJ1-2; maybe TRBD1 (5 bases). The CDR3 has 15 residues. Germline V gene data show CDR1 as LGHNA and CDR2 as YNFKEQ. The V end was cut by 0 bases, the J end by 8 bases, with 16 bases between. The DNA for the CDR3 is TGTGCCAGCAGCCAAGATGAGACGCAGGGACGGGGCTACACCTTC. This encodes CASSQDETQGRGYTF.

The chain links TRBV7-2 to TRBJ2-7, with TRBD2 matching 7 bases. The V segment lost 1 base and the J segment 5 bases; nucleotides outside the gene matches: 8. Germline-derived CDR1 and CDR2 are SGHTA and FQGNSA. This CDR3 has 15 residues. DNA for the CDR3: TGTGCCAGCAGCTTAGGAGGGGCGGGAGTGGACGAGCAGTACTTC. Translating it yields CASSLGGAGVDEQYF.

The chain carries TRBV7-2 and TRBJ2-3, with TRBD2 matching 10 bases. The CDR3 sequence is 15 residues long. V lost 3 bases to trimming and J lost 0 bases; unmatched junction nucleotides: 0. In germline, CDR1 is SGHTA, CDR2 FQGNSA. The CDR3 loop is CASSLTSGSTDTQYF. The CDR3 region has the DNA TGTGCCAGCAGCTTGACTAGCGGGAGCACAGATACGCAGTATTTT.

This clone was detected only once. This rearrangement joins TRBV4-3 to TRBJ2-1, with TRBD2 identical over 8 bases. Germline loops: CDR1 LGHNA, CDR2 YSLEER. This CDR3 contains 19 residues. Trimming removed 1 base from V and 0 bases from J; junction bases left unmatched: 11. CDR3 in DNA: TGCGCCAGCAGCCAAGCCCCTCCGGGGGGGGCGGACTCCTACAATGAGCAGTTCTTC. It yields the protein CASSQAPPGGADSYNEQFF.

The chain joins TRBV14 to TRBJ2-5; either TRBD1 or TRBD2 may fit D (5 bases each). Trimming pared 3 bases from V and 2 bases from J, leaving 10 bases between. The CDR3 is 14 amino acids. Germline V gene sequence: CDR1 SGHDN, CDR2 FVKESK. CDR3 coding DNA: TGTGCCAGCAGCCAGGGACGGACTCAAGAGACCCAGTACTTC. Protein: CASSQGRTQETQYF. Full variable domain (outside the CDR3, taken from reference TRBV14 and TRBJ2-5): EAGVTQFPSHSVIEKGQTVTLRCDPISGHDNLYWYRRVMGKEIKFLLHFVKESKQDESGMPNNRFLAERTGGTYSTLKVQPAELEDSGVYFCASSQGRTQETQYFGPGTRLLVL.

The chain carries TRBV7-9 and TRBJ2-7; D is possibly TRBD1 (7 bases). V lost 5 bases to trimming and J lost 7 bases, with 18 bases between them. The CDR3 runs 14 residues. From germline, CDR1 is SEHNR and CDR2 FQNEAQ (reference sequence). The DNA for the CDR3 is TGTGCCAGCAGCCCTGGTGTGGCAGGGGGGGAGCAGTACTTC. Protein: CASSPGVAGGEQYF.

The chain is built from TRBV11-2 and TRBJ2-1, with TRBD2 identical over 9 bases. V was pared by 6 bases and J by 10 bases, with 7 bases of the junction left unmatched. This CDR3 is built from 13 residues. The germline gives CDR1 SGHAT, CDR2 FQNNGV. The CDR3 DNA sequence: TGTGCCAGCAGAATAGCGGGGGCCGACGAGCAGTTCTTC. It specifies CASRIAGADEQFF.

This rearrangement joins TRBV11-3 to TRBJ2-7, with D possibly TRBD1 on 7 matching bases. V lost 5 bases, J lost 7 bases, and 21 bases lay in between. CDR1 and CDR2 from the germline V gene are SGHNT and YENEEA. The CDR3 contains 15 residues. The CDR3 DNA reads TGTGCCAGCAGCCGTGCGGGACAGAGACTACAAGAGCAGTACTTC. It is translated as CASSRAGQRLQEQYF.

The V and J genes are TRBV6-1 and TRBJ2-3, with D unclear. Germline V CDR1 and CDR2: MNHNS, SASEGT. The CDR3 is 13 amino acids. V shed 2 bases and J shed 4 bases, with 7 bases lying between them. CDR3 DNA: TGTGCCAGCAGTGAAACAACGGCAGATACGCAGTATTTT. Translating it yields CASSETTADTQYF.

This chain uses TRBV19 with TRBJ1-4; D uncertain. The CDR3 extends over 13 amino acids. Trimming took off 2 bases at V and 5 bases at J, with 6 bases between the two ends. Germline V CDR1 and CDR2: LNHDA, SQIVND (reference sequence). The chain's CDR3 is CASSIRGNEKLFF. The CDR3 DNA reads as TGTGCCAGTAGTATACGTGGGAATGAAAAACTGTTTTTT.

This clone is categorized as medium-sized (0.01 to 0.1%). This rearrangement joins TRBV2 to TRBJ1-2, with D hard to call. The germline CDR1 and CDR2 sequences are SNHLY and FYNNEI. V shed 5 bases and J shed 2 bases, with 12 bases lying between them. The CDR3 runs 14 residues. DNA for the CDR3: TGTGCCAGCAGTCCCTTGAGTGGGAACTATGGCTACACCTTC. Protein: CASSPLSGNYGYTF.

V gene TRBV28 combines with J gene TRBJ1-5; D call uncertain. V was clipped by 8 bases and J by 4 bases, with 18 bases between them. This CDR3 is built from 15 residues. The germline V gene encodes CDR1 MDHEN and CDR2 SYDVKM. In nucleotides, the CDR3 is TGTGCCAGCGTATTCGGGTTCAGCCCTAATCAGCCCCAGCATTTT. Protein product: CASVFGFSPNQPQHF.

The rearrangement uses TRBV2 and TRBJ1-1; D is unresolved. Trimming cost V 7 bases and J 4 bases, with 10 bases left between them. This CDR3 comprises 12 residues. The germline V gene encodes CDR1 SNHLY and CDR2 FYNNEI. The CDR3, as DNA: TGTGCCAGCACTCTTGTCGGCACTGAAGCTTTCTTT. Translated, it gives CASTLVGTEAFF.

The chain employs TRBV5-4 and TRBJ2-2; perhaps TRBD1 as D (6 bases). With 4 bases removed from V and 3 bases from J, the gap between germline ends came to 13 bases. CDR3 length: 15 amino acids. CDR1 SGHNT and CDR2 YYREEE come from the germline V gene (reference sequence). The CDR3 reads CASSIRGGYTGELFF. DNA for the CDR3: TGTGCCAGCAGCATACGAGGGGGATACACCGGGGAGCTGTTTTTT.

This CDR3 reads CASSLAADTQYF. In DNA form, the CDR3 reads TGCGCCAGCAGCTTGGCCGCAGATACGCAGTATTTT. J is TRBJ2-3 and V is TRBV5-1; no reliable D call. Germline V gene data show CDR1 as SGHRS and CDR2 as YFSETQ. The germline V and J ends were trimmed by 0 bases and 4 bases, with 3 bases remaining between them. The CDR3 has 12 residues.

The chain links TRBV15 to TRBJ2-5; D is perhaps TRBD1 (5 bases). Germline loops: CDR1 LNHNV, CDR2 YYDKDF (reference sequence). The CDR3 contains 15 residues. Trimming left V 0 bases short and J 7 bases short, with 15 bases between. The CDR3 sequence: CATSREARALGTQYF. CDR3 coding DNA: TGTGCCACCAGCAGAGAGGCCAGGGCTTTGGGGACCCAGTACTTC.

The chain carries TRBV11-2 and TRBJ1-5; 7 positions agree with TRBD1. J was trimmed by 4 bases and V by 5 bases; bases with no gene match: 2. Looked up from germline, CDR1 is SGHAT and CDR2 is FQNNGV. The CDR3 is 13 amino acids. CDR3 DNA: TGTGCCAGCAGCCCAGGGGGGAATCAGCCCCAGCATTTT. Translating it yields CASSPGGNQPQHF. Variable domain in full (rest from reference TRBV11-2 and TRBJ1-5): EAGVAQSPRYKIIEKRQSVAFWCNPISGHATLYWYQQILGQGPKLLIQFQNNGVVDDSQLPKDRFSAERLKGVDSTLKIQPAKLEDSAVYLCASSPGGNQPQHFGDGTRLSIL.

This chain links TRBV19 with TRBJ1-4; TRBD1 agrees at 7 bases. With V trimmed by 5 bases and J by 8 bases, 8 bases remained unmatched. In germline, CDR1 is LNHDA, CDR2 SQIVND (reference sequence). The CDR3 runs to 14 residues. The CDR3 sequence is CASSPPGQLEKLFF. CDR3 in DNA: TGTGCCAGTAGTCCGCCGGGACAGCTAGAAAAACTGTTTTTT.

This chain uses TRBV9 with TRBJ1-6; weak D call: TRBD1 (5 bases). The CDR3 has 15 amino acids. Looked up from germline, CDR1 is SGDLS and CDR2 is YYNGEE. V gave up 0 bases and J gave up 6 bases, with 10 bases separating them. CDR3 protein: CASSVETEPNSPLHF. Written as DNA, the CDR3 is TGTGCCAGCAGCGTAGAGACAGAACCTAATTCACCCCTCCACTTT.

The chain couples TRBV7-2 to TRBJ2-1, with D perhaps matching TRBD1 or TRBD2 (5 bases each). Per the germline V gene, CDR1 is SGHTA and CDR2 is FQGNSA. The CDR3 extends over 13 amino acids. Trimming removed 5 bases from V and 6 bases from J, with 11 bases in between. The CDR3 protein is CASSRDGFNEQFF. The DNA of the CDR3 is TGTGCCAGCAGCCGGGACGGATTCAATGAGCAGTTCTTC.

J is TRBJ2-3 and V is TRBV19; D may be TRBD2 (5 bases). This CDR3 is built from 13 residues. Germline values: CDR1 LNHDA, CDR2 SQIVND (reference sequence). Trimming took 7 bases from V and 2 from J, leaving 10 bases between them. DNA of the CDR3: TGTGCCAGTAAGACGGGGTACACAGATACGCAGTATTTT. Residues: CASKTGYTDTQYF.

CDR3 sequence reads: CASKRNSGSSTDTQYF. Written as DNA, the CDR3 is TGTGCCAGCAAGCGCAATAGCGGCTCTAGCACAGATACGCAGTATTTT. The chain recombines TRBV27 with TRBJ2-3; D may be TRBD2 (6 bases). V was shortened by 7 bases and J by 0 bases, with 17 bases between the two germline ends. This CDR3 contains 16 residues. CDR1 and CDR2 (germline): MNHEY, SMNVEV (reference sequence).

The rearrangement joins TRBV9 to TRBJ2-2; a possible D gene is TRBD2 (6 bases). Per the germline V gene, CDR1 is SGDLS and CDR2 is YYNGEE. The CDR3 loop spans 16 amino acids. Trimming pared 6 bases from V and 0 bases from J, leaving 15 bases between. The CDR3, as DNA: TGTGCCAGCACCTCTCCGGGGGTCGCGAACACCGGGGAGCTGTTTTTT. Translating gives CASTSPGVANTGELFF.

CDR3 bases: TGTGCCAGCAGTGTCAGGGGTGACACAGATACGCAGTATTTT. Protein: CASSVRGDTDTQYF. This chain links TRBV6-1 with TRBJ2-3, with D tentatively TRBD1 (6 bases). Trimming pared 4 bases from V and 2 bases from J, leaving 10 bases between. The germline CDR1 and CDR2 sequences are MNHNS and SASEGT. The CDR3 has 14 residues.

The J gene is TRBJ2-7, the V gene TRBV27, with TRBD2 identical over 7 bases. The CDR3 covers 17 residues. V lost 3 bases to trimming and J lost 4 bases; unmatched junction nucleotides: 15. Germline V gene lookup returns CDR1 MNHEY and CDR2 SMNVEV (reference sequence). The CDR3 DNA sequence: TGTGCCAGCAGTTTGAAGCCCCCAAGGGACTATGTTTACGAGCAGTACTTC. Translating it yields CASSLKPPRDYVYEQYF.

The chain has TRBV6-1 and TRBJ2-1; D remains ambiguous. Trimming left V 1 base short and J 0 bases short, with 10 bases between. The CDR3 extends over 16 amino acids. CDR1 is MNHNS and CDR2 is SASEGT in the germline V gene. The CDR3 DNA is TGTGCCAGCAGTGAAGAGGCGCTCGGCTCCTACAATGAGCAGTTCTTC. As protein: CASSEEALGSYNEQFF.

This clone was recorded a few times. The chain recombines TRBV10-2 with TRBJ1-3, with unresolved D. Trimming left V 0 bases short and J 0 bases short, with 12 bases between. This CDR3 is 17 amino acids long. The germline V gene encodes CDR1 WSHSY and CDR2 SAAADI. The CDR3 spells CASSESNRFSSGNTIYF. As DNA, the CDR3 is TGCGCCAGCAGTGAGTCGAACAGATTCAGCTCTGGAAACACCATATATTTT.

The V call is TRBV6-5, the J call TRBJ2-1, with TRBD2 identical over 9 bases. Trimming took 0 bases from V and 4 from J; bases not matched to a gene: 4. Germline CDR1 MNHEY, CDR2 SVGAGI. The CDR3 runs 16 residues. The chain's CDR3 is CASSYSLAGGYNEQFF. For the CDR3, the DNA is TGTGCCAGCAGTTACTCTCTGGCGGGAGGGTACAATGAGCAGTTCTTC.

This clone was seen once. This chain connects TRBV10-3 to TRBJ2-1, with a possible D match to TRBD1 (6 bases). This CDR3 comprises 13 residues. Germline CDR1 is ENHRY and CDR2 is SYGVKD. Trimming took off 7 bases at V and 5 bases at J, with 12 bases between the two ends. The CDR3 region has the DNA TGTGCCATCAAAAGGGACATCCACAATGAGCAGTTCTTC. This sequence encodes CAIKRDIHNEQFF.

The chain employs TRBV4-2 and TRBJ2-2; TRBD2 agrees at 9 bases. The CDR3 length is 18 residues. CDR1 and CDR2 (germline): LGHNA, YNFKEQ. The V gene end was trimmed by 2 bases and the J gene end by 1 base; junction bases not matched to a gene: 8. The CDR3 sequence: CASSQYIAGDENTGELFF. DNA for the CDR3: TGTGCCAGCAGCCAATACATAGCGGGAGATGAGAACACCGGGGAGCTGTTTTTT.

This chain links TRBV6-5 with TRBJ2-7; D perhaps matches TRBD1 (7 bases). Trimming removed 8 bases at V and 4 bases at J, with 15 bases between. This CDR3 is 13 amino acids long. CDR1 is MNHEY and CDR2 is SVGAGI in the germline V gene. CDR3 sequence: CASRGTEIYEQYF. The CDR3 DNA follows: TGTGCCAGCCGGGGGACAGAGATTTACGAGCAGTACTTC.

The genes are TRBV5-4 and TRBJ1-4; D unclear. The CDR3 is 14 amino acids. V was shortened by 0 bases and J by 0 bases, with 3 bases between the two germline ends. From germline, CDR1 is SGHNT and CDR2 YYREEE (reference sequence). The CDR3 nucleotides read TGTGCCAGCAGCTTGGCTGCAACTAATGAAAAACTGTTTTTT. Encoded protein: CASSLAATNEKLFF. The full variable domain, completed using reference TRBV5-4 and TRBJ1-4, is ETGVTQSPTHLIKTRGQQVTLRCSSQSGHNTVSWYQQALGQGPQFIFQYYREEENGRGNFPPRFSGLQFPNYSSELNVNALELDDSALYLCASSLAATNEKLFFGSGTQLSVL.